This T cell receptor beta chain derives from a study of T cell responses to AZD1222 COVID-19 vaccine. Looking at the study overall: Pooled together were second doses at about 4 or about 12 weeks.

This CDR3 comprises 16 residues. Germline values: CDR1 LGHNA, CDR2 YSLEER. V was trimmed by 1 base and J by 6 bases, leaving 16 bases between them. The method was immunoSEQ multiplex PCR; TCRdb's version includes in-frame clones alone and lacks a portion of them. The table shows about 99,000 clones, with over 75% occurring only once. This clone has only a few counts. Its specificity is unknown. Overall study results and limits: Donor demographics were predominantly white British with a female majority; clonal diversity may be underestimated. Baseline seropositivity occurred in only a handful of AZD1222 recipients.

V usage is TRBV4-3 and J usage is TRBJ2-1; D is undetermined. Specimen: peripheral blood, collected on day 0 of AZD1222 vaccination. This TCR was recovered from an adult in good health. The CDR3 DNA follows: TGCGCCAGCAGCCAAGTTACACTCGCGAGAGGCAATGAGCAGTTCTTC. It encodes CASSQVTLARGNEQFF.